The rows below give T cell receptor beta chains drawn from one sample of a study of shared clonotypes between healthy human individuals. The table came from immunoSEQ multiplex PCR; TCRdb's copy has only in-frame clones and leaves some out. The sample lists around 1.4 million clones; approximately 98.5% were seen once. The sample consisted of naive CD4+ T cells sorted from blood. All receptors come from a young man in good health. Each CDR3 is given with its conserved first and last residue. D genes are given only for firm matches. The size entry is marked missing in some rows and otherwise reads once, few, many or a size class.

>TRBV25-1|NA|TRBJ1-1|NA
TGTGCCAGCATGTTGGGGCCGAACACTGAAGCTTTCTTT
CASMLGPNTEAFF
>TRBV23-1|NA|TRBJ2-7|NA
TGCGCCAGCATCCCTATCCCGGGGGCGCGATATTCCCACGAGCAGTACTTC
CASIPIPGARYSHEQYF
>TRBV14|NA|TRBJ1-4|NA
TGTGCCAGCAGCCAACCGTCCCTTCCAACTAATGAAAAACTGTTTTTT
CASSQPSLPTNEKLFF
>TRBV5-1|NA|TRBJ2-5|once
TGCGCCAGCAGCCATGGTCCAGGCCAAGAGACCCAGTACTTC
CASSHGPGQETQYF
>TRBV5-1|NA|TRBJ2-3|NA
TGCGCCAGCTTCTCCCGAGATAGGTTCGATACGCAGTATTTT
CASFSRDRFDTQYF
>TRBV19|NA|TRBJ2-5|NA
TGTGCCAGTAGTGTAACAGGGCCCCAAGAGACCCAGTACTTC
CASSVTGPQETQYF
>TRBV5-1|NA|TRBJ1-2|once
TGCGCCAGCAGCTTGGTTCGGCCTGAGGGCTACACCTTC
CASSLVRPEGYTF
>TRBV2|NA|TRBJ2-5|NA
TGTGCCAGCAGCCCACAGGGGAGGGAGGAAGAGACCCAGTACTTC
CASSPQGREEETQYF
>TRBV18|NA|TRBJ1-1|NA
TGTGCCAGCTCACCGGGGACGGCAGCTGAAGCTTTCTTT
CASSPGTAAEAFF
>TRBV11-3|TRBD1|TRBJ2-1|NA
TGTGCCAGCAGCTTAGAAGGGACAGACCCGAATGAGCAGTTCTTC
CASSLEGTDPNEQFF
>TRBV6-5|NA|TRBJ2-7|NA
TGTGCCAGCGGCCCCGGACAGCCTTACGAGCAGTACTTC
CASGPGQPYEQYF
>TRBV30|NA|TRBJ1-5|NA
TGTGCCTGGAGTGTCACGATAAATCAGCCCCAGCATTTT
CAWSVTINQPQHF
>TRBV7-2|NA|TRBJ2-7|NA
TGTGCCAGCAGCCCCCGGCCGTCTTACGAGCAGTACTTC
CASSPRPSYEQYF
>TRBV2|NA|TRBJ2-3|NA
TGTGCCAGCTCGCCCCGCACAGATACGCAGTATTTT
CASSPRTDTQYF